These 16 T cell receptor beta chains came from one sample sequenced in a study of T-cell memory formation after mild COVID-19. MiXCR was run by TCRdb on the 5' RACE reads, yielding one entry per CDR3 protein. Here the sample spans about 280,000 distinct CDR3 sequences, 8.2% being singletons. Sequenced sample: PBMCs or a T cell subset sorted from them (not recorded which). The receptors originated from a man in his late teens or twenties who had mild COVID-19 (a few samples of this study predate the infection). Cell type and time point are not known.

This rearrangement joins TRBV20-1 to TRBJ1-5; maybe TRBD1 (6 bases). The CDR3 loop spans 13 amino acids. CDR1 is DFQATT, CDR2 SNEGSKA, per germline (reference sequence). The CDR3 reads CSGTRGADQPQHF. The CDR3 coding sequence is TGCAGCGGGACTCGGGGGGCCGATCAGCCCCAGCATTTT.

There are many counts of this clonotype. The chain employs TRBV20-1 and TRBJ1-2; D possibly corresponds to TRBD1 (6 bases). CDR3 length: 15 residues. V was trimmed by 1 base and J by 4 bases, leaving 16 bases between them. Germline lookup yields CDR1 DFQATT and CDR2 SNEGSKA (reference sequence). CDR3 DNA: TGCAGTGCTAGAGCCGGGACACAAACTCCCTATGGCTACACCTTC. This encodes CSARAGTQTPYGYTF.

This clonotype was counted many times. The V and J genes are TRBV6-6 and TRBJ1-1; 8 bases are shared with TRBD1. Germline trimming cut 5 bases from V and 7 bases from J; bases unmatched to any gene: 3. Looked up from germline, CDR1 is MNHNY and CDR2 is SVGAGI (reference sequence). This CDR3 is 12 amino acids long. DNA for the CDR3: TGTGCCAGCAGTCAGGACAGGGTTGAAGCTTTCTTT. It specifies CASSQDRVEAFF.

This clonotype was detected many times. This chain uses TRBV5-1 with TRBJ2-3; D may be TRBD1 (5 bases). V dropped 0 bases and J dropped 4 bases, with 15 bases sitting between them. Germline lookup yields CDR1 SGHRS and CDR2 YFSETQ. The CDR3 runs to 16 residues. CDR3 in amino acids: CASSLGGQGSADTQYF. CDR3 bases: TGCGCCAGCAGCTTGGGTGGGCAGGGATCAGCAGATACGCAGTATTTT.

There are many counts of this clonotype. The genes are TRBV6-5 and TRBJ2-3; no reliable D call. The CDR3 has 13 amino acids. Germline V CDR1 and CDR2: MNHEY, SVGAGI. V lost 0 bases, J lost 6 bases, and 7 bases lay in between. CDR3 sequence reads: CASSYSARDTQYF. The CDR3 coding sequence is TGTGCCAGCAGTTACTCGGCCAGGGATACGCAGTATTTT.

J is TRBJ1-1 and V is TRBV28; no firm D call. Trimming removed 4 bases at V and 5 bases at J, with 8 bases between. The CDR3 is made up of 12 amino acids. Germline CDR1 MDHEN, CDR2 SYDVKM. The CDR3 sequence: CASSSTRTEAFF. In DNA form, the CDR3 reads TGTGCCAGCAGTTCCACAAGGACTGAAGCTTTCTTT.

This clonotype turned up a few times. The chain combines TRBV4-3 with TRBJ2-1; D may be TRBD1 (6 bases). The CDR3 is made up of 15 amino acids. V lost 0 bases, J lost 9 bases, and 15 bases lay in between. From germline, CDR1 is LGHNA and CDR2 YSLEER. The CDR3: CASSQEVVGASEQFF. The CDR3 bases are TGCGCCAGCAGCCAAGAAGTGGTGGGGGCCAGTGAGCAGTTCTTC.

This clonotype was detected a few times. The rearrangement links TRBV12-3 or TRBV12-4 to TRBJ2-1, with 9 positions matching TRBD2. The ends lost 1 base at V and 1 base at J; junction bases unmatched: 5. This CDR3 is 17 amino acids long. As DNA, the CDR3 is TGTGCCAGCAGTTTAGTGGCTAGCGGGGCTTCCTACAATGAGCAGTTCTTC. This translates into CASSLVASGASYNEQFF.

This clonotype has a count of ten or more. The V and J genes are TRBV6-5 and TRBJ2-5; the match to TRBD2 covers 8 bases. The J segment lost 5 bases and the V segment lost 2 bases, leaving 7 bases of the junction unmatched. This CDR3 is built from 15 residues. Per the germline V gene, CDR1 is MNHEY and CDR2 is SVGAGI. The DNA for the CDR3 is TGTGCCAGCAGTTACCTCGGTAGCGGGGTGGAGACCCAGTACTTC. This encodes CASSYLGSGVETQYF.

The chain has TRBV6-2 or TRBV6-3 and TRBJ2-5, with unresolved D. CDR1 and CDR2 from the germline V gene are MNHEY and SVGEGT. The CDR3 consists of 13 residues. Trimming shortened V by 2 bases and J by 5 bases, and 9 bases separated the two germline ends. CDR3 sequence: CASSYEAWETQYF. In nucleotides, the CDR3 is TGTGCCAGCAGTTACGAAGCGTGGGAGACCCAGTACTTC.

The rearrangement uses TRBV7-2 and TRBJ2-5; 11 bases fit TRBD2. Germline trimming cut 1 base from V and 2 bases from J; bases unmatched to any gene: 6. CDR3 length: 17 residues. Germline CDR1 and CDR2: SGHTA and FQGNSA. The CDR3 spells CASSLVGRLAGQETQYF. In nucleotides, the CDR3 is TGTGCCAGCAGCTTAGTGGGTCGACTAGCGGGACAAGAGACCCAGTACTTC.

This chain joins TRBV5-1 and TRBJ2-2; D is uncertain. Trimming removed 4 bases from V and 0 bases from J, with 13 bases in between. This CDR3 spans 16 amino acids. Germline V gene lookup returns CDR1 SGHRS and CDR2 YFSETQ. CDR3 coding DNA: TGCGCCAGCAGCCTGGGTCCACGATCGAACACCGGGGAGCTGTTTTTT. This encodes CASSLGPRSNTGELFF.

CDR3 protein: CASSPGGRLTTNEKLFF. The CDR3 DNA reads as TGCGCCAGCAGCCCCGGTGGCAGACTAACAACTAATGAAAAACTGTTTTTT. The genes are TRBV5-1 and TRBJ1-4; D unclear. This CDR3 is built from 17 residues. With 4 bases removed from V and 0 bases from J, the gap between germline ends came to 16 bases. The germline V gene has CDR1 SGHRS and CDR2 YFSETQ.

This clonotype occurred a few times. This sequence joins TRBV12-3 or TRBV12-4 and TRBJ1-6; unclear D gene. Trimming cost V 8 bases and J 9 bases, with 20 bases left between them. The CDR3 sequence is 15 residues long. CDR3 bases: TGTGCCAGCGCCCAGACCCAACTTTGGGGTTCACCCCTCCACTTT. Protein: CASAQTQLWGSPLHF.

This clonotype occurred a few times. The gene calls are TRBV2 and TRBJ2-1; no clear D gene. V gave up 3 bases and J gave up 8 bases, with 8 bases separating them. This CDR3 has 12 amino acids. Looked up from germline, CDR1 is SNHLY and CDR2 is FYNNEI. The CDR3: CASSDLVHEQFF. Written as DNA, the CDR3 is TGTGCCAGCAGTGACCTAGTCCATGAGCAGTTCTTC.

The gene calls are TRBV6-6 and TRBJ2-1; possibly TRBD1 for D (6 bases). The CDR3 contains 15 residues. V dropped 7 bases and J dropped 1 base, with 14 bases sitting between them. Looked up from germline, CDR1 is MNHNY and CDR2 is SVGAGI (reference sequence). CDR3 in amino acids: CASKDRDTSYNEQFF. The CDR3 DNA follows: TGTGCCAGCAAGGATAGGGACACTTCCTACAATGAGCAGTTCTTC.